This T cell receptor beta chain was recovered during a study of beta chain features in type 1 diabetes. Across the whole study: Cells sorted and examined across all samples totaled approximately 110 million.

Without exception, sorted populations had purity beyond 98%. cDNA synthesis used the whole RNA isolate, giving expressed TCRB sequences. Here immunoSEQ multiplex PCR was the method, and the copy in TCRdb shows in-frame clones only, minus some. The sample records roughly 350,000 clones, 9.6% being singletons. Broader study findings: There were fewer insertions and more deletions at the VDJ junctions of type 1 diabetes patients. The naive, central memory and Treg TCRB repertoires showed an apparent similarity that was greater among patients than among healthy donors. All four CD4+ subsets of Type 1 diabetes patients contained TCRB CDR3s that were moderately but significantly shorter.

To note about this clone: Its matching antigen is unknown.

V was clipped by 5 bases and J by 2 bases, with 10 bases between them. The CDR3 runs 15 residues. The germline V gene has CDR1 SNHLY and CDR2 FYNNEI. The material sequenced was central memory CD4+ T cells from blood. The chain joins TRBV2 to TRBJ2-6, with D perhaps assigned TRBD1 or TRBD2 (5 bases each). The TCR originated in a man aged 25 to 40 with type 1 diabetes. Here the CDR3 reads CASSWDGAGANVLTF. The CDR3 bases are TGTGCCAGCAGTTGGGACGGGGCTGGGGCCAACGTCCTGACTTTC. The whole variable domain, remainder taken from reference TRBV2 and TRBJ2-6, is EPEVTQTPSHQVTQMGQEVILRCVPISNHLYFYWYRQILGQKVEFLVSFYNNEISEKSEIFDDQFSVERPDGSNFTLKIRSTKLEDSAMYFCASSWDGAGANVLTFGAGSRLTVL.